This passage covers 2 T cell receptor beta chains from one sample sequenced in a study of CXCR3-negative and CXCR3-positive naive CD8 T cells. The authors made the TRB cDNA libraries by 5' RACE using UMI labels. Reanalyzing the 5' RACE reads, TCRdb keeps one entry per CDR3 protein, without DNA. In total, the table holds some 50,000 distinct CDR3 sequences. What was sequenced was naive CXCR3- CD8+ T cells from blood. Sample subset: CD45RO-CCR7+CD27+CD95- naive CD8+ T cells lacking CXCR3 (TNR3-). All receptors come from a human donor in good health. Some clones in this sample may be carry-over from other donors' samples.

The CDR3 is CASSDVSYEQYF. The gene calls are TRBV12-3 or TRBV12-4 and TRBJ2-7. This CDR3 region has 12 residues.

The rearrangement links TRBV29-1 to TRBJ2-3; TCRdb reports TRBD1, a call that lacks DNA to check it against. There are 15 residues in the CDR3. Germline loops: CDR1 SQVTM, CDR2 ANQGSEA. CDR3: CSVVSLGAHTDTQYF.